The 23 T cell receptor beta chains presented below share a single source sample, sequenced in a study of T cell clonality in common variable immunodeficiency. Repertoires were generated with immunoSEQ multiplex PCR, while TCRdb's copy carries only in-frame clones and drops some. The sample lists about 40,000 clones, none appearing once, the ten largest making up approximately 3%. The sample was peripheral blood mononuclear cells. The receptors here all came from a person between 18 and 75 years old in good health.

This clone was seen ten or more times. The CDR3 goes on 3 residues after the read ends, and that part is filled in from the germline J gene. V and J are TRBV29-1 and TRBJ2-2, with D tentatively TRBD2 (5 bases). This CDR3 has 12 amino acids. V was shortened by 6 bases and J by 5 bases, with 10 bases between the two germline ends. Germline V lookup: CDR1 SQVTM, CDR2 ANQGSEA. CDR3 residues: CSVRGPTGELFF. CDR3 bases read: TGCAGCGTGAGAGGGCCTACCGGGGAG.

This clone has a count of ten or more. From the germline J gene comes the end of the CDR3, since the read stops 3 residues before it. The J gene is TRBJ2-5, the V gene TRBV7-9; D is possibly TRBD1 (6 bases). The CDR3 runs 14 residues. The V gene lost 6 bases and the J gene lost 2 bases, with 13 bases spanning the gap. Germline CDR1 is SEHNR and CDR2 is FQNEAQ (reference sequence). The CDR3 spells CASRQGDPQETQYF. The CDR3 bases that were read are TGTGCCAGCAGACAGGGCGACCCACAAGAGACC.

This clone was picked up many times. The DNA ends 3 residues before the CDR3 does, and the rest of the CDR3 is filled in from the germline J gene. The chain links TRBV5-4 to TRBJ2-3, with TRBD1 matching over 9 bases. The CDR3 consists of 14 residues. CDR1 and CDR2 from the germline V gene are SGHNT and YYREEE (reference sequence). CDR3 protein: CASSPGQGQETQYF. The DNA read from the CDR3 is TGTGCCAGCAGCCCAGGACAGGGGCAAGAGACG.

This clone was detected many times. CDR3 loop: CASSAPPVQRNTGELFF. The sequenced CDR3 bases are TGTGCCAGCAGTGCCCCCCCCGTACAAAGGAACACCGGGGAG. The genes are TRBV12-3 or TRBV12-4 and TRBJ2-2; D unclear. The read terminates 3 residues ahead of where the CDR3 ends, so the germline J gene completes it. This CDR3 contains 17 residues. Trimming pared 5 bases from V and 1 base from J, leaving 17 bases between.

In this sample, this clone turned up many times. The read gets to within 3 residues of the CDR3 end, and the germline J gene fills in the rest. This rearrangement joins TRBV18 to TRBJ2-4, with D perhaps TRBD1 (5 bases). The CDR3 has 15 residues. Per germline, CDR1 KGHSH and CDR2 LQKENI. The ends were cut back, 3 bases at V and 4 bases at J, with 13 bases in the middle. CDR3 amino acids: CASSPIKDTKNIQYF. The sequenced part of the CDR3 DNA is TGTGCCAGCTCACCGATTAAGGACACTAAAAACATT.

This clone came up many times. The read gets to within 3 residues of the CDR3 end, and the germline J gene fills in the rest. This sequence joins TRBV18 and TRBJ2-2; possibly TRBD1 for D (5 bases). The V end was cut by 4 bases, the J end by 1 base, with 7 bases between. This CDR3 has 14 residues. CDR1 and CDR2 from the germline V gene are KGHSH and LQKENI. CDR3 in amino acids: CASSQDRNTGELFF. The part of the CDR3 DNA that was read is TGTGCCAGCTCACAAGACAGGAACACCGGGGAG.

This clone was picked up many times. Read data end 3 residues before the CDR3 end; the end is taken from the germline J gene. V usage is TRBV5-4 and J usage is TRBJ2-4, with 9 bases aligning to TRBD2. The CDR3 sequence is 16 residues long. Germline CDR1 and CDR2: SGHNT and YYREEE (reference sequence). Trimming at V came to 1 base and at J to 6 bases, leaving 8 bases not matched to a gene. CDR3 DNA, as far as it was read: TGTGCCAGCAGCTTGAAGTTGCGGGAGGGCCTAAACATT. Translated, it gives CASSLKLREGLNI. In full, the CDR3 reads CASSLKLREGLNIQYF.

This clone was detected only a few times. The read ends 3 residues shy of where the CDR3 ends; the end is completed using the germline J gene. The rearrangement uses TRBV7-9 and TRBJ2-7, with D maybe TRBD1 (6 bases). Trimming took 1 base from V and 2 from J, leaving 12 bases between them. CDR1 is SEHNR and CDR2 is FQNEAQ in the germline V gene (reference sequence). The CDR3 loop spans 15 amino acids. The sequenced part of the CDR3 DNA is TGTGCCAGCAGCTTAGATGGACAGCCGACCTACGAG. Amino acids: CASSLDGQPTYE. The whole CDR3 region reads CASSLDGQPTYEQYF.

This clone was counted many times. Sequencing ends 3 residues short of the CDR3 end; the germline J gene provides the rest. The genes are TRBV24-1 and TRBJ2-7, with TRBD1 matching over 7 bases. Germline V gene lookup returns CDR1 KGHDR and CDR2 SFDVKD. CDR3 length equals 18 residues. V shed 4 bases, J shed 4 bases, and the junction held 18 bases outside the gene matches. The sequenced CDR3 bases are TGTGCCACCAGTGAACGTGACAGGGATTGGGTATACGTATACGAG. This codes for CATSERDRDWVYVYE. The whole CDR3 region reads CATSERDRDWVYVYEQYF.

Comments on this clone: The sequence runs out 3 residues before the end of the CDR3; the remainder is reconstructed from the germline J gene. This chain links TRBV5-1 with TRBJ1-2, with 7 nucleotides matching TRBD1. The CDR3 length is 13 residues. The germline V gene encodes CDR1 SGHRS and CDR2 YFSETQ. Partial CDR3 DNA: TGCGCCAGCAGGAGGGGGCTCGCAGATACG. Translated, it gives CASRRGLADT. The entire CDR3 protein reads CASRRGLADTYTF.

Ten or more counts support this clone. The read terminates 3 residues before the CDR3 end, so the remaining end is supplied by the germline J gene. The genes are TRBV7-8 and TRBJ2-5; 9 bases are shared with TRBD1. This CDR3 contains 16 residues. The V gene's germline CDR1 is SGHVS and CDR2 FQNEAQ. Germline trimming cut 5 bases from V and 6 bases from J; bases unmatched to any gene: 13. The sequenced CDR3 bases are TGTGCCAGCAGCCCTCGGACAGGGGAGGTGGTGAAGACC. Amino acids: CASSPRTGEVVKT. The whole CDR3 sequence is CASSPRTGEVVKTQYF.

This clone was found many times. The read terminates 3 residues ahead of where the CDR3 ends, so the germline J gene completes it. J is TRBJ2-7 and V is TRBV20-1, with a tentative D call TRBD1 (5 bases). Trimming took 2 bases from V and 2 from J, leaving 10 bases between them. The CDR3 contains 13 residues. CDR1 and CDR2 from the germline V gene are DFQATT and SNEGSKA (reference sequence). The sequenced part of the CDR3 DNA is TGCAGTGCTAGACAGGGTCCCGCCTACGAG. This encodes CSARQGPAYE. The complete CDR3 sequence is CSARQGPAYEQYF.

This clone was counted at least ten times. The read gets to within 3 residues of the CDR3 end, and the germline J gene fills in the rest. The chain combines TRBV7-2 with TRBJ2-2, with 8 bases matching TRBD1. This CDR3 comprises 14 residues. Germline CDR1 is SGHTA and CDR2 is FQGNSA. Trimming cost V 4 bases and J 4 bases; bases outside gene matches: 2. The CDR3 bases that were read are TGTGCCAGCAGCTCGGACAGGGTCACCGGGGAG. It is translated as CASSSDRVTGE. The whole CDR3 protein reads CASSSDRVTGELFF.

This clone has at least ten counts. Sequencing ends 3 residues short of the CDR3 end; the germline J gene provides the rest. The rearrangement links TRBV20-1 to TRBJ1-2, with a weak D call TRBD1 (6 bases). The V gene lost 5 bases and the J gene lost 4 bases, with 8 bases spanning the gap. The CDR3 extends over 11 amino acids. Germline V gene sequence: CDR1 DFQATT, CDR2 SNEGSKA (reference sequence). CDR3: CSAQDSYGYTF. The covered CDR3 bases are TGCAGTGCTCAGGACAGCTATGGC.

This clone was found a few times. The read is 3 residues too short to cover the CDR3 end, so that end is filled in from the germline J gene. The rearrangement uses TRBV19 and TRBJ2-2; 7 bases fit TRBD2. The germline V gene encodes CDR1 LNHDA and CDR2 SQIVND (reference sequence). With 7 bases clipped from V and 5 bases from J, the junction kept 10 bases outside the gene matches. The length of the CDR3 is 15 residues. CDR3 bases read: TGTGCCAGTAATGCTGATCTCGGGGGGACCGGGGAG. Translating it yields CASNADLGGTGE. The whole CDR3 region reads CASNADLGGTGELFF.

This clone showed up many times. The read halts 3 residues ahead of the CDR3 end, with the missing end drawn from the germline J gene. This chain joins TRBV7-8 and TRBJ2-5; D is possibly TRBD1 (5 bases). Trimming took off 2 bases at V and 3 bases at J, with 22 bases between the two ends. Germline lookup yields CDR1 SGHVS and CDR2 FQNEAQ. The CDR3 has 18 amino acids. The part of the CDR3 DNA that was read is TGTGCCAGCAGCTTACGTCGCAGGGCGAAATACTTAAAAGAGACC. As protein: CASSLRRRAKYLKET. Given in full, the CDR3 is CASSLRRRAKYLKETQYF.

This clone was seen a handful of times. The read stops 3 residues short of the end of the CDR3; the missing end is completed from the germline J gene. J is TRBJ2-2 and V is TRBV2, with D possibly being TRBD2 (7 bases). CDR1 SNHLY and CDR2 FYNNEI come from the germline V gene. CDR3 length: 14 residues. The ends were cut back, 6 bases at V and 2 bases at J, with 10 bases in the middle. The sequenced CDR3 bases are TGTGCCAGCAGGAGGGGGGGTAACACCGGGGAG. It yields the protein CASRRGGNTGE. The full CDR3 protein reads CASRRGGNTGELFF.

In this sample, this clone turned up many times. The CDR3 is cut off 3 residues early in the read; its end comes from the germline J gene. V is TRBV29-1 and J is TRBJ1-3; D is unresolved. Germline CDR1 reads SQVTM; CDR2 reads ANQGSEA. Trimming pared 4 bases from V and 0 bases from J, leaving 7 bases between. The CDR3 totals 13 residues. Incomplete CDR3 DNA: TGCAGCGTTGCGGGGAGCTCTGGAAACACC. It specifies CSVAGSSGNT. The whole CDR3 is CSVAGSSGNTIYF.

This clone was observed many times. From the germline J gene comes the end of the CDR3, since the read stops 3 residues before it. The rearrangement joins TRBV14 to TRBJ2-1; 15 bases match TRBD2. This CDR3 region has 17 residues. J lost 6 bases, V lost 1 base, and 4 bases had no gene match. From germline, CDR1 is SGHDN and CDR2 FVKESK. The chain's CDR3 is CASSQVSGLAGGNEQFF. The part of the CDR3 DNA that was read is TGTGCCAGCAGCCAAGTATCGGGACTAGCGGGGGGCAATGAG. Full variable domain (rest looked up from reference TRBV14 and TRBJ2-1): EAGVTQFPSHSVIEKGQTVTLRCDPISGHDNLYWYRRVMGKEIKFLLHFVKESKQDESGMPNNRFLAERTGGTYSTLKVQPAELEDSGVYFCASSQVSGLAGGNEQFFGPGTRLTVL.

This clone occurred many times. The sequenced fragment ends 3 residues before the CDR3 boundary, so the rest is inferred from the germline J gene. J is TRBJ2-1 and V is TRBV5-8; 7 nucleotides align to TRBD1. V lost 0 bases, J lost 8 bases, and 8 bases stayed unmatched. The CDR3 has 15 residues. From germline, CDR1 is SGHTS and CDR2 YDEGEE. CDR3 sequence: CASSLEQGPLDEQFF. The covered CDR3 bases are TGTGCCAGCAGCTTGGAACAGGGGCCCCTCGATGAG.

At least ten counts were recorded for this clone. The sequenced CDR3 bases are TGTGCCATCAGTGAGGGGGGGGACAATGAG. Protein sequence: CAISEGGDNE. The CDR3 as a whole reads CAISEGGDNEQFF. The genes are TRBV10-3 and TRBJ2-1; TRBD2 agrees at 7 bases. The missing CDR3 end, 3 residues past where the read stops, is filled in from the germline J gene. Germline V gene lookup returns CDR1 ENHRY and CDR2 SYGVKD. Trimming took 2 bases from V and 5 from J; bases not matched to a gene: 0. The CDR3 has 13 amino acids.

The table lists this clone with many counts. Incomplete CDR3 DNA: TGCGCCAGCAGCCCGCGGGAATCCACAGATACG. Encoded protein: CASSPRESTDT. The full CDR3 protein reads CASSPRESTDTQYF. The V gene is TRBV5-1, the J gene TRBJ2-3; D might be TRBD2 (6 bases). The missing CDR3 end, 3 residues past where the read stops, is filled in from the germline J gene. This CDR3 has 14 amino acids. The V gene's germline CDR1 is SGHRS and CDR2 YFSETQ. Trimming cost V 4 bases and J 2 bases, with 11 bases left between them.

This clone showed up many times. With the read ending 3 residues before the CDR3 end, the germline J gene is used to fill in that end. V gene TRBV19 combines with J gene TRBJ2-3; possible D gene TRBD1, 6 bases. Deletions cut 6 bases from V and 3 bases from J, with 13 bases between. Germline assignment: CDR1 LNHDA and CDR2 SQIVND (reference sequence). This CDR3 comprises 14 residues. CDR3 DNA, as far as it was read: TGTGCCAGTAGGACAGGCTTAGCGACAGATACG. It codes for CASRTGLATDT. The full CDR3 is CASRTGLATDTQYF.